This T cell receptor (beta chain) was documented in a study of blood T cell repertoires in COVID-19. Study details: Sites across the United States, Italy and Spain contributed samples from acute and convalescent COVID-19. T cells, B-cell-depleted T cells, or PBMCs supplied cDNA or gDNA.

Methods used by the authors: Estimation of nucleated cell counts was performed using reference gene primer amplification. Using immunoSEQ multiplex PCR, the repertoire was profiled, and TCRdb retains in-frame clones only, with some absent. The DNA gave D and trimming, while V, J and clone size come from that table. Among roughly 100,000 clones listed, around 90% were seen once. Sequencing used peripheral blood. The receptor was derived from a man between 18 and 35 years old with acute or convalescent COVID-19.

CDR3 in DNA: TGTGCCAGCAGTGCTACAGGGGGCGCAGGCTATGGCTACACCTTC. Translation gives CASSATGGAGYGYTF. The V gene is TRBV27, the J gene TRBJ1-2; 9 bases align to TRBD1. V shed 5 bases and J 4 bases; nucleotides not matched to a gene: 8. CDR1 and CDR2 from the germline V gene are MNHEY and SMNVEV (reference sequence). This CDR3 is 15 amino acids long.